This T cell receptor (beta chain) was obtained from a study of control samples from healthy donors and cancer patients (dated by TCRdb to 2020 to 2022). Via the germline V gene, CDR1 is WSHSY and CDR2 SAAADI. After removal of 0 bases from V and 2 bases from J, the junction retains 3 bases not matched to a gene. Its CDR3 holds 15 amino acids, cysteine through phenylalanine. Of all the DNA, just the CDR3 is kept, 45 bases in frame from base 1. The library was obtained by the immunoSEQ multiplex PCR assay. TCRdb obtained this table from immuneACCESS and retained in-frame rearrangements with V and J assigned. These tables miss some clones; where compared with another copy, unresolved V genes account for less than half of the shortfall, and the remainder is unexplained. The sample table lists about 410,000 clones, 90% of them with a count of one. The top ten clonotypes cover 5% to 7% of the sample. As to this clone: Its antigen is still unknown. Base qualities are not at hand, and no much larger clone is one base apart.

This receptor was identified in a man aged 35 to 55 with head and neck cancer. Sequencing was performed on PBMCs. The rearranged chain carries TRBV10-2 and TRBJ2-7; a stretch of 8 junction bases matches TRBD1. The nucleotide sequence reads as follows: TGCGCCAGCAGTGAGTCGAACAGGGGGACCTACGAGCAGTACTTC. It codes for CASSESNRGTYEQYF.